Listed below are T cell receptor beta chains from one sample, sequenced in a study of beta chain features in type 1 diabetes. Only in-frame clones appear in the TCRdb table, and some are missing; sequencing was by immunoSEQ multiplex PCR. The sample records 550,000 to 850,000 clones, around 15% being singletons. Sequenced: naive CD4+ T cells from blood. The receptors were gathered from a man aged 18 to 29 with type 1 diabetes. Each CDR3 is given with its conserved first and last residue. Each record gives: D gene, J gene, V gene, clone size, CDR3 length, CDR3 protein, CDR3 DNA. A D gene is named only where the DNA matches it firmly. Where a row states a size, it is once, few, many or the class of an expanded clone; other rows omit it.

TRBD1 | TRBJ2-1 | TRBV27 | NA | 15 | CASSFRQGANNEQFF | TGTGCCAGCAGTTTCCGACAGGGGGCAAACAATGAGCAGTTCTTC
TRBD1 | TRBJ2-1 | TRBV7-9 | NA | 15 | CASSPQDRGYNEQFF | TGTGCCAGCAGCCCCCAGGACAGGGGCTACAATGAGCAGTTCTTC
NA | TRBJ1-2 | TRBV10-3 | NA | 14 | CAIIHNEASGGYTF | TGTGCCATCATACACAATGAGGCCTCCGGAGGCTACACCTTC
NA | TRBJ2-7 | TRBV10-3 | NA | 13 | CAISERQTFEQYF | TGTGCCATCAGTGAGAGGCAGACCTTCGAGCAGTACTTC
TRBD2 | TRBJ2-3 | TRBV5-1 | NA | 17 | CASSPGLAGGRGDTQYF | TGCGCCAGCAGCCCCGGACTAGCGGGGGGCCGGGGAGATACGCAGTATTTT
NA | TRBJ1-1 | TRBV6-5 | few | 13 | CASSYAGNTEAFF | TGTGCCAGCAGTTACGCCGGGAACACTGAAGCTTTCTTT
TRBD1 | TRBJ2-2 | TRBV19 | few | 16 | CASSIRTGANTGELFF | TGTGCCAGTAGTATAAGGACAGGAGCGAACACCGGGGAGCTGTTTTTT
TRBD1 | TRBJ2-2 | TRBV7-7 | NA | 12 | CATLTGAGELFF | TGTGCCACCCTCACAGGGGCCGGGGAGCTGTTTTTT
NA | TRBJ1-6 | TRBV11-3 | NA | 14 | CASSLALGNSPLHF | TGTGCCAGCAGCTTAGCTCTCGGAAATTCACCCCTCCACTTT
TRBD1 | TRBJ2-5 | TRBV6-5 | NA | 13 | CASARGRWETQYF | TGTGCCAGCGCGAGGGGGCGATGGGAGACCCAGTACTTC
NA | TRBJ1-2 | TRBV30 | few | 11 | CAQTINYGYTF | TGTGCCCAGACGATTAACTATGGCTACACCTTC
NA | TRBJ2-5 | TRBV25-1 | NA | 15 | CASSVPGSRGETQYF | TGTGCCAGCAGTGTACCAGGGTCCCGGGGAGAGACCCAGTACTTC
TRBD2 | TRBJ2-7 | TRBV30 | NA | 16 | CAWSSGQAGLPYEQYF | TGTGCCTGGAGCTCAGGCCAAGCGGGGCTACCCTACGAGCAGTACTTC
NA | TRBJ1-2 | TRBV30 | NA | 13 | CAWSVSQNYGYTF | TGTGCCTGGAGTGTTAGTCAGAACTATGGCTACACCTTC
NA | TRBJ2-2 | TRBV7-7 | NA | 13 | CASSTDSFGELFF | TGTGCTAGCAGCACCGACAGTTTCGGGGAGCTGTTTTTT
NA | TRBJ2-1 | TRBV7-9 | NA | 15 | CASSLSGNSYNEQFF | TGTGCCAGCAGCCTATCTGGGAACTCCTACAATGAGCAGTTCTTC
NA | TRBJ1-1 | TRBV19 | few | 11 | CASSMETEAFF | TGTGCCAGTAGTATGGAGACTGAAGCTTTCTTT
TRBD1 | TRBJ1-1 | TRBV6-5 | few | 14 | CASSTGQGPMEAFF | TGTGCCAGCAGTACCGGACAGGGGCCCATGGAAGCTTTCTTT
NA | TRBJ2-1 | TRBV7-8 | NA | 14 | CASSLGDSNNEQFF | TGTGCCAGCAGCTTAGGGGACTCAAACAATGAGCAGTTCTTC
NA | TRBJ2-7 | TRBV7-9 | NA | 16 | CASSSTRTDLSYEQYF | TGTGCCAGCAGCTCGACCCGGACAGACCTTTCCTACGAGCAGTACTTC
NA | TRBJ1-6 | TRBV7-2 | NA | 13 | CASSLEANSPLHF | TGTGCCAGCAGCTTAGAAGCGAATTCACCCCTCCACTTT
NA | TRBJ1-2 | TRBV6-5 | few | 15 | CASREPQFFGYGYTF | TGTGCCAGCAGGGAGCCTCAGTTTTTTGGCTATGGCTACACCTTC
TRBD1 | TRBJ1-3 | TRBV25-1 | NA | 16 | CASSGGQFFSGNTIYF | TGTGCCAGCAGTGGGGGACAGTTCTTCTCTGGAAACACCATATATTTT
NA | TRBJ2-7 | TRBV28 | NA | 15 | CASSGWTLSSYEQYF | TGTGCCAGCAGTGGGTGGACTCTGAGCTCCTACGAGCAGTACTTC
NA | TRBJ2-2 | TRBV4-2 | NA | 12 | CASAAGAGELFF | TGTGCCAGCGCCGCCGGAGCCGGGGAGCTGTTTTTT
TRBD1 | TRBJ2-4 | TRBV2 | NA | 16 | CASSDVRGSLSGIQYF | TGTGCCAGCAGTGACGTCAGGGGGAGCCTGTCGGGCATTCAGTACTTC
TRBD1 | TRBJ1-2 | TRBV18 | NA | 15 | CASSPRAGGNYGYTF | TGTGCCAGCTCACCGCGGGCAGGGGGTAACTATGGCTACACCTTC
NA | TRBJ2-7 | TRBV10-2 | NA | 12 | CASSDATHGQYF | TGCGCCAGCAGTGACGCCACGCACGGGCAGTACTTC
NA | TRBJ2-5 | TRBV29-1 | NA | 12 | CSVADSQETQYF | TGCAGCGTTGCTGACAGCCAAGAGACCCAGTACTTC